The 30 T cell receptor beta chains below come from one sample, sequenced in a study of shared clonotypes between healthy human individuals (dated by TCRdb to about 2020). The method behind the library was the immunoSEQ multiplex PCR assay. As stored in TCRdb, this immuneACCESS dataset retains in-frame rearrangements with V and J assigned. A fraction of the clones does not appear; measured against another copy, unresolved V genes explain less than half of the discrepancy, and the remainder lacks a known reason. The sample profile shows 1.5 million to 2.5 million clones; about 95% of them were found once. The ten top clones hold roughly 1.2% of the sample. CD8 naive samples were obtained by positive selection for CCR7 among CD45RO-negative cells, yielding a CD45RA+CCR7+ population from which TemRA cells were excluded. Source material: naive CD8+ T cells sorted from blood. The sample's cell subset or site label, decoded: CD45RA+CCR7+. The source is a man between 18 and 35 years old in good health.

Only a few counts were recorded for this clone. V usage is TRBV9 and J usage is TRBJ2-2; 7 bases match TRBD1. Germline V gene lookup returns CDR1 SGDLS and CDR2 YYNGEE. The CDR3 has 16 residues. J gave up 1 base and V 3 bases, and 6 bases lay outside the gene matches. The CDR3 sequence: CASSAGTDLNTGELFF. CDR3 DNA sequence: TGTGCCAGCAGCGCCGGGACAGACTTGAACACCGGGGAGCTGTTTTTT.

For this clone: At one boundary the junction diverges from the germline segment, which might be a read error. The genes are TRBV11-2 and TRBJ2-7; the D call may be TRBD1 or TRBD2 (5 bases each). CDR1 is SGHAT and CDR2 is FQNNGV in the germline V gene. The length of the CDR3 is 14 residues. The CDR3 nucleotides are TGTGCCAGCAGCTTAGTCTGGGGGTCCTCCGAGCAGTACTTC. Protein: CASSLVWGSSEQYF.

This chain joins TRBV28 and TRBJ1-4; maybe TRBD1 (5 bases). V was pared by 5 bases and J by 7 bases, with 20 bases between. This CDR3 is 16 amino acids long. Germline CDR1 MDHEN, CDR2 SYDVKM. CDR3 nucleotides: TGTGCCAGCAGTCCCGCTTCCCAGGGTTTCGGTGAAAAACTGTTTTTT. Protein sequence: CASSPASQGFGEKLFF. Full variable domain (missing parts from reference TRBV28 and TRBJ1-4): DVKVTQSSRYLVKRTGEKVFLECVQDMDHENMFWYRQDPGLGLRLIYFSYDVKMKEKGDIPEGYSVSREKKERFSLILESASTNQTSMYLCASSPASQGFGEKLFFGSGTQLSVL.

This chain links TRBV5-1 with TRBJ2-7; possibly TRBD2 for D (7 bases). Trimming pared 3 bases from V and 6 bases from J, leaving 13 bases between. Germline V CDR1 and CDR2: SGHRS, YFSETQ. This CDR3 contains 13 residues. The CDR3 region has the DNA TGCGCCAGCAGCTGGGAGGGGGGCGGCGAGCAGTACTTC. Encoded protein: CASSWEGGGEQYF.

CDR3 protein: CASSPARVNEQFF. For the CDR3, the DNA is TGTGCCAGCAGTCCGGCCAGGGTGAATGAGCAGTTCTTC. This chain joins TRBV27 and TRBJ2-1; TRBD1 is a possible D gene (5 bases). Germline CDR1 and CDR2: MNHEY and SMNVEV (reference sequence). The V gene lost 5 bases and the J gene lost 7 bases, with 12 bases spanning the gap. This CDR3 is built from 13 residues.

This clone has just one count. The J gene is TRBJ2-3, the V gene TRBV9; D could derive from TRBD1 or TRBD2 (5 bases each). This CDR3 is built from 15 residues. Trimming shortened V by 7 bases and J by 0 bases, and 15 bases separated the two germline ends. The germline gives CDR1 SGDLS, CDR2 YYNGEE. The CDR3 sequence is CASRGGGTSTDTQYF. The CDR3 DNA is TGTGCCAGCCGTGGTGGGGGTACTAGCACAGATACGCAGTATTTT.

The chain employs TRBV27 and TRBJ1-2; D is perhaps TRBD1 (5 bases). The CDR3 has 16 residues. The V end was cut by 5 bases, the J end by 2 bases, with 18 bases between. Per germline, CDR1 MNHEY and CDR2 SMNVEV (reference sequence). For the CDR3, the DNA is TGTGCCAGCAGTCGAGCGACAGCGCCCTTAAACTATGGCTACACCTTC. Amino acid sequence: CASSRATAPLNYGYTF.

A note on this clone: Other DNA sequences in this specimen translate into the identical CDR3. The CDR3 sequence: CASSSTGGRTEAFF. The CDR3 DNA is TGTGCCAGCAGCTCTACAGGGGGCCGCACTGAAGCTTTCTTT. The V and J genes are TRBV7-9 and TRBJ1-1, with 9 bases that match TRBD1. This CDR3 has 14 residues. V lost 4 bases and J lost 4; bases outside the gene matches: 4. CDR1 SEHNR and CDR2 FQNEAQ come from the germline V gene (reference sequence).

This sequence joins TRBV5-1 and TRBJ1-1; D call uncertain. This CDR3 contains 13 residues. Germline V gene data show CDR1 as SGHRS and CDR2 as YFSETQ. Trimming left V 4 bases short and J 4 bases short, with 11 bases between. The DNA for the CDR3 is TGCGCCAGCAGCCCTGGGGAGAGCACTGAAGCTTTCTTT. Translated, it gives CASSPGESTEAFF.

The table lists this clone with a few counts. Other DNA variants within this sample encode the same CDR3. The V call is TRBV30, the J call TRBJ1-1; no firm D call. V was clipped by 0 bases and J by 1 base, with 6 bases between them. Germline lookup yields CDR1 GTSNPN and CDR2 SVGIG (reference sequence). This CDR3 has 13 residues. The CDR3: CAWSVFGNTEAFF. Written as DNA, the CDR3 is TGTGCCTGGAGTGTCTTCGGGAACACTGAAGCTTTCTTT.

The chain recombines TRBV7-8 with TRBJ2-5; perhaps D is TRBD1 or TRBD2 (5 bases each). Germline CDR1 and CDR2: SGHVS and FQNEAQ. CDR3 size: 14 residues. The V end was cut by 5 bases, the J end by 2 bases, with 12 bases between. The CDR3 nucleotides are TGTGCCAGCAGCACCGGGGCGATACAAGAGACCCAGTACTTC. The encoded protein is CASSTGAIQETQYF.

The chain links TRBV7-9 to TRBJ2-7; D is unresolved. Trimming stripped 5 bases from V and 1 base from J, with 27 bases between. The CDR3 runs to 19 residues. Germline values: CDR1 SEHNR, CDR2 FQNEAQ (reference sequence). CDR3 amino acids: CASSALGSKPTPGSYEQYF. CDR3 DNA sequence: TGTGCCAGCAGCGCCTTAGGGTCTAAACCGACTCCCGGATCCTACGAGCAGTACTTC.

This chain connects TRBV19 to TRBJ2-7, with D possibly TRBD2 on 7 matching bases. V lost 3 bases to trimming and J lost 4 bases, with 13 bases between them. The CDR3 length is 14 residues. From germline, CDR1 is LNHDA and CDR2 SQIVND (reference sequence). CDR3 bases: TGTGCCAGTAGTATGGGGGGGCCGGGATACGAGCAGTACTTC. Protein sequence: CASSMGGPGYEQYF. Drawing the rest from reference TRBV19 and TRBJ2-7, the complete variable domain is DGGITQSPKYLFRKEGQNVTLSCEQNLNHDAMYWYRQDPGQGLRLIYYSQIVNDFQKGDIAEGYSVSREKKESFPLTVTSAQKNPTAFYLCASSMGGPGYEQYFGPGTRLTVT.

Remarks on this clone: Within the sample, other DNA sequences also encode this same CDR3. V is TRBV28 and J is TRBJ2-7, with 7 bases that match TRBD1. CDR3 length: 12 residues. Germline values: CDR1 MDHEN, CDR2 SYDVKM. With 6 bases clipped from V and 5 bases from J, the junction kept 4 bases outside the gene matches. This CDR3 is CASSLDRDEQYF. CDR3 sequence (DNA): TGTGCCAGCAGCCTAGACAGGGACGAGCAGTACTTC.

The chain recombines TRBV27 with TRBJ2-3; 10 positions match TRBD2. CDR1 and CDR2 from the germline V gene are MNHEY and SMNVEV (reference sequence). The CDR3 has 16 amino acids. V lost 3 bases to trimming and J lost 5 bases; unmatched junction nucleotides: 8. In nucleotides, the CDR3 is TGTGCCAGCAGTTTTCAAGCGGGAGGGCCTGGAGATACGCAGTATTTT. This sequence encodes CASSFQAGGPGDTQYF.

V usage is TRBV5-4 and J usage is TRBJ2-4; tentative D call: TRBD2 (5 bases). This CDR3 comprises 13 residues. The V and J ends lost 6 bases and 3 bases respectively, with 10 bases between them. Germline lookup yields CDR1 SGHNT and CDR2 YYREEE (reference sequence). This CDR3 reads CASMEADKNIQYF. The CDR3 region has the DNA TGTGCCAGCATGGAGGCCGACAAAAACATTCAGTACTTC.

The chain employs TRBV6-5 and TRBJ2-1, with TRBD1 matching 8 bases. The length of the CDR3 is 15 residues. Germline V gene lookup returns CDR1 MNHEY and CDR2 SVGAGI. V lost 2 bases, J lost 9 bases, and 9 bases stayed unmatched. This chain's CDR3 is CASSYPGTGGGEQFF. In DNA, the CDR3 is TGTGCCAGCAGTTACCCCGGGACAGGTGGGGGTGAGCAGTTCTTC.

The rearrangement uses TRBV27 and TRBJ1-2; TRBD1 aligns across 8 bases. J was trimmed by 4 bases and V by 8 bases; bases with no gene match: 12. Looked up from germline, CDR1 is MNHEY and CDR2 is SMNVEV (reference sequence). The CDR3 is 15 residues long. The CDR3 sequence is CASGGQEVPVYGYTF. The CDR3 coding sequence is TGTGCCAGCGGGGGACAGGAGGTACCCGTCTATGGCTACACCTTC.

The chain links TRBV6-5 to TRBJ2-3; D ambiguous. The CDR3 is 13 residues long. V was pared by 2 bases and J by 5 bases, with 8 bases between. Looked up from germline, CDR1 is MNHEY and CDR2 is SVGAGI. The CDR3 loop is CASSYGLQDTQYF. Written as DNA, the CDR3 is TGTGCCAGCAGTTACGGCCTTCAAGATACGCAGTATTTT.

In this sample, this clone turned up a few times. The V gene is TRBV4-2, the J gene TRBJ1-6, with 9 bases lining up with TRBD1. J lost 10 bases, V lost 1 base, and 5 bases had no gene match. The CDR3 covers 15 residues. The germline CDR1 and CDR2 sequences are LGHNA and YNFKEQ. The CDR3 bases are TGTGCCAGCAGCCAAGCGGGGACAGGGTACTCACCCCTCCACTTT. Translation gives CASSQAGTGYSPLHF.

The count of this clone is one. The sample holds other DNA sequences that translate to the same CDR3. This chain connects TRBV6-1 to TRBJ2-7; no clear D gene. Germline V lookup: CDR1 MNHNS, CDR2 SASEGT. Trimming removed 6 bases from V and 3 bases from J, with 6 bases in between. The CDR3 is 11 residues long. CDR3 DNA sequence: TGTGCCAGCAGGCTCAGCTACGAGCAGTACTTC. Translated: CASRLSYEQYF.

The rearrangement joins TRBV6-5 to TRBJ1-1; possibly TRBD1 for D (5 bases). Germline CDR1 reads MNHEY; CDR2 reads SVGAGI. Trimming left V 2 bases short and J 0 bases short, with 13 bases between. The CDR3 contains 16 residues. DNA of the CDR3: TGTGCCAGCAGTTACGGGGACGATCTCATGAACACTGAAGCTTTCTTT. This encodes CASSYGDDLMNTEAFF.

The chain has TRBV9 and TRBJ2-7, with D tentatively TRBD1 or TRBD2 (5 bases each). This CDR3 is built from 14 residues. The germline CDR1 and CDR2 sequences are SGDLS and YYNGEE. The V end was cut by 3 bases, the J end by 2 bases, with 12 bases between. CDR3 sequence: CASSGDGEAYEQYF. The CDR3 DNA reads as TGTGCCAGCAGCGGGGACGGAGAGGCCTACGAGCAGTACTTC.

The chain couples TRBV27 to TRBJ2-5, with 9 bases identical to TRBD2. The J call may not be correct, given that the DNA end is closer to TRBJ2-7. CDR3 size: 14 residues. Germline CDR1 MNHEY, CDR2 SMNVEV (reference sequence). CDR3: CASSLLAGFYEQYF. The CDR3 nucleotides read TGTGCCAGCAGTTTACTAGCGGGGTTCTACGAGCAGTACTTC.

The genes are TRBV6-5 and TRBJ2-2; 7 nucleotides match TRBD1. With 4 bases clipped from V and 5 bases from J, the junction kept 7 bases outside the gene matches. This CDR3 region has 15 residues. CDR1 is MNHEY, CDR2 SVGAGI, per germline. CDR3 sequence: CASSSRQGWTGELFF. The CDR3, as DNA: TGTGCCAGCAGTTCTCGACAGGGCTGGACCGGGGAGCTGTTTTTT.

The gene calls are TRBV5-6 and TRBJ2-7, with 10 bases fitting TRBD2. This CDR3 has 16 amino acids. Germline CDR1 is SGHDT and CDR2 is YYEEEE. V lost 2 bases and J lost 4; bases outside the gene matches: 9. The CDR3 sequence: CASSFSGLAASYEQYF. CDR3 DNA sequence: TGTGCCAGCAGCTTCTCCGGACTAGCGGCTTCATACGAGCAGTACTTC.

The sample holds one count of this clone. The same CDR3 also results from other DNA sequences found in this sample. The chain joins TRBV2 to TRBJ2-3; 7 bases fit TRBD2. The germline V gene encodes CDR1 SNHLY and CDR2 FYNNEI. V gave up 4 bases and J gave up 0 bases; unmatched junction bases: 4. This CDR3 spans 15 amino acids. In nucleotides, the CDR3 is TGTGCCAGCAGTGGGCTAGCGGCTAGCACAGATACGCAGTATTTT. Its protein product is CASSGLAASTDTQYF. Together with reference TRBV2 and TRBJ2-3, the CDR3 gives the full variable domain: EPEVTQTPSHQVTQMGQEVILRCVPISNHLYFYWYRQILGQKVEFLVSFYNNEISEKSEIFDDQFSVERPDGSNFTLKIRSTKLEDSAMYFCASSGLAASTDTQYFGPGTRLTVL.

V is TRBV4-2 and J is TRBJ2-3; TRBD2 is a possible D gene (5 bases). V lost 1 base, J lost 0 bases, and 14 bases lay in between. Germline V gives CDR1 LGHNA, CDR2 YNFKEQ. CDR3 length equals 17 residues. The CDR3 region has the DNA TGTGCCAGCAGCCAAGGCCTCGGACTCGATAGCACAGATACGCAGTATTTT. Amino acid sequence: CASSQGLGLDSTDTQYF.

Worth noting for this clone: Other DNA sequences from this sample encode an identical CDR3 as well. The CDR3 DNA reads as TGTGCCAGCAGCTCCCCGGGGAATACTGAAGCTTTCTTT. This translates into CASSSPGNTEAFF. The chain couples TRBV7-9 to TRBJ1-1, with D unresolved. This CDR3 spans 13 amino acids. Germline CDR1 is SEHNR and CDR2 is FQNEAQ (reference sequence). Trimming shortened V by 4 bases and J by 5 bases, and 11 bases separated the two germline ends.

A note on this clone: The DNA is omitted, as the CDR3 cannot be located on it reliably, and the CDR3 follows TCRdb's listing. J is TRBJ1-4 and V is TRBV7-9. 17 amino acids form the CDR3, both terminal residues included. The germline gives CDR1 SEHNR, CDR2 FQNEAQ (reference sequence). The CDR3 region is CASSTRISGPGNEKLFF.